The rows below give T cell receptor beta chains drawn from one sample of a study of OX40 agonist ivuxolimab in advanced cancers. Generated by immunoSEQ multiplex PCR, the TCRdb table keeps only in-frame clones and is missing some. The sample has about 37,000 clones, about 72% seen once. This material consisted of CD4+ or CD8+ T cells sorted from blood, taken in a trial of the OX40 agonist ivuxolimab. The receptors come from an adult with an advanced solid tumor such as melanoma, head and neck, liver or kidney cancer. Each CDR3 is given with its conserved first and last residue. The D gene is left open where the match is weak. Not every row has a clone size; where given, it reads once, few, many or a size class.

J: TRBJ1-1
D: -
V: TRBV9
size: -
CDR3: CASSLRWGDTEAFF
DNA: TGTGCCAGCAGCCTCCGGTGGGGAGACACTGAAGCTTTCTTT

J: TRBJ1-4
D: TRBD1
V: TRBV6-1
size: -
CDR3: CASIRQGLSEKLFF
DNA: TGTGCCAGCATCCGACAGGGTCTAAGTGAAAAACTGTTTTTT

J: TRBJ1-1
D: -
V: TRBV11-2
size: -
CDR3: CASSLTGAGTEAFF
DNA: TGTGCCAGCAGCTTGACGGGGGCAGGAACTGAAGCTTTCTTT

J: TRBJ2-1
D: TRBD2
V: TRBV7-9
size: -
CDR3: CASSFTRLAGDNEQFF
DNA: TGTGCCAGCAGCTTTACCCGACTAGCGGGGGACAATGAGCAGTTCTTC

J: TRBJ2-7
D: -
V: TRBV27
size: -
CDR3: CASSLSSGGEQYF
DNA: TGTGCCAGCAGTTTATCGAGTGGGGGCGAGCAGTACTTC

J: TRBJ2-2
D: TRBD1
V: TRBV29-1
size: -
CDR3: CSVDRDGTGELFF
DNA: TGCAGCGTCGACAGGGATGGAACCGGGGAGCTGTTTTTT

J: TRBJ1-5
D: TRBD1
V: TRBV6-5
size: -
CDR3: CASSSTGTGSNQPQHF
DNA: TGTGCCAGCAGTTCAACCGGGACAGGGAGCAATCAGCCCCAGCATTTT

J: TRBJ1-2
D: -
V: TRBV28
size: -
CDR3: CASSTGPPVGYTF
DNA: TGTGCCAGCAGCACCGGGCCGCCAGTAGGCTACACCTTC

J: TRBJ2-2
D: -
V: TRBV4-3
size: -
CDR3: CASSLQGQNTGELFF
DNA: TGCGCCAGCAGCCTTCAGGGACAAAACACCGGGGAGCTGTTTTTT

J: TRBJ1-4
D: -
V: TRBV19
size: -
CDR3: CASSMAGMINEKLFF
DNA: TGTGCCAGTAGTATGGCAGGGATGATAAACGAAAAACTGTTTTTT

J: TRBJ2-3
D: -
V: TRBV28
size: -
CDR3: CASSLSTGTTQDTQYF
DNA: TGTGCCAGCAGTTTATCGACCGGGACGACCCAAGATACGCAGTATTTT

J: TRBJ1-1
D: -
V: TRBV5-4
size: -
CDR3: CASSSYGEAFF
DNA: TGTGCCAGCAGCTCCTATGGTGAAGCTTTCTTT

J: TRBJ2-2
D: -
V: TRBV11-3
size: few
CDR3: CASSLFAPGANTGELFF
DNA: TGTGCCAGCAGCTTATTTGCGCCGGGCGCGAACACCGGGGAGCTGTTTTTT

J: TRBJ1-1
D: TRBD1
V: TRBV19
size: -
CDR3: CASSSTRTGGFGAFF
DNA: TGTGCCAGTAGTTCGACGCGGACAGGGGGTTTTGGAGCTTTCTTT

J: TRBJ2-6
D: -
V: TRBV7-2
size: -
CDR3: CASSPRAETLSSGANVLTF
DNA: TGTGCCAGCAGCCCCCGAGCGGAAACCCTGAGCTCTGGGGCCAACGTCCTGACTTTC

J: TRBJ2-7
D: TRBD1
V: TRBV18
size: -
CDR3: CASSPIGTGDSINYF
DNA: TGTGCCAGCTCACCAATAGGGACAGGGGACTCAATTAATTACTTC

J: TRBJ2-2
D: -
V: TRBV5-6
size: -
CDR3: CASSLLKPNTGELFF
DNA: TGTGCCAGCAGCTTGTTAAAGCCGAACACCGGGGAGCTGTTTTTT

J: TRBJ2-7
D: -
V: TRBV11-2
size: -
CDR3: CASSTWTDSYEQYF
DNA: TGTGCCAGCAGCACATGGACAGACTCCTACGAGCAGTACTTC

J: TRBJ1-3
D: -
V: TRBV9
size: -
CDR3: CASSVVPDSGNTIYF
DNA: TGTGCCAGCAGCGTAGTGCCCGACTCTGGAAACACCATATATTTT

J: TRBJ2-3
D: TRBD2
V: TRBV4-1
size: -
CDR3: CASSQGGLAGAGTDTQYF
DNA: TGCGCCAGCAGCCAAGGGGGGTTAGCGGGAGCCGGCACAGATACGCAGTATTTT

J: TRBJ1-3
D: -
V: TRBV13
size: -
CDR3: CASSLARTGDLSSGNTIYF
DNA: TGTGCCAGCAGCCTAGCGCGAACAGGTGACTTATCCTCTGGAAACACCATATATTTT

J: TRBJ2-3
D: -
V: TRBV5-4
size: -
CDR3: CASSLGPEGSTDTQYF
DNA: TGTGCCAGCAGCTTGGGCCCGGAGGGCTCCACAGATACGCAGTATTTT

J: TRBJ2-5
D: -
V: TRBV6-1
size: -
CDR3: CASSESSRGETQYF
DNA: TGTGCCAGCAGTGAAAGCTCCAGGGGAGAGACCCAGTACTTC

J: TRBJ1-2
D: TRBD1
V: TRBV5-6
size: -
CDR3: CASRQGTRGEGYTF
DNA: TGTGCCAGCAGACAGGGGACCCGGGGGGAGGGCTACACCTTC

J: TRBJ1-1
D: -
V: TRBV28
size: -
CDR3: CASSLRYTEAFF
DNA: TGTGCCAGCAGTTTAAGGTACACTGAAGCTTTCTTT

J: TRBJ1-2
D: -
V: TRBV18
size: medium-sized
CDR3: CASSPPTESYGYTF
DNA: TGTGCCAGCTCACCACCGACAGAAAGCTATGGCTACACCTTC

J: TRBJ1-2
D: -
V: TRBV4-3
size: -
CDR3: CASSQERAGSNTYTF
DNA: TGCGCCAGCAGCCAAGAAAGGGCGGGGAGTAATACCTACACCTTC

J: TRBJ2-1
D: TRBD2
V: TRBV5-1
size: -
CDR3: CASSRSGGRNEQFF
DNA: TGCGCCAGCAGCCGTAGCGGGGGTAGGAATGAGCAGTTCTTC

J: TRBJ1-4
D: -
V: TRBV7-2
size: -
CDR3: CASSLGFWEKLFF
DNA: TGTGCCAGCAGCTTAGGATTCTGGGAAAAACTGTTTTTT

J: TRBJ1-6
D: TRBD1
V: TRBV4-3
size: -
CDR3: CASSQEWQGAGSPLHF
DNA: TGCGCCAGCAGCCAAGAATGGCAGGGGGCCGGGTCACCCCTCCACTTT

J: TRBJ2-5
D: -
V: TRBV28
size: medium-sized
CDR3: CASSLGGQETQYF
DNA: TGTGCCAGCAGTTTGGGAGGCCAAGAGACCCAGTACTTC

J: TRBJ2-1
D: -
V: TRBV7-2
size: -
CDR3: CASSPDRDQGFGSYNEQFF
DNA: TGTGCCAGCAGCCCAGATCGGGACCAGGGTTTTGGGTCCTACAATGAGCAGTTCTTC

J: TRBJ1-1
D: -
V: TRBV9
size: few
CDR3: CARARRAHGEVEAFF
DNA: TGTGCCAGGGCGAGGCGGGCGCATGGTGAAGTTGAAGCTTTCTTT

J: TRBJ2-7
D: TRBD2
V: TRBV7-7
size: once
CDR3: CASSPQGGGEGQYF
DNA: TGTGCCAGCAGCCCCCAAGGCGGGGGGGAAGGGCAGTACTTC

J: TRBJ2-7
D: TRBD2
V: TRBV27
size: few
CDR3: CASSPREGHYEQYF
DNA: TGTGCCAGCAGTCCCCGGGAGGGCCACTACGAGCAGTACTTC

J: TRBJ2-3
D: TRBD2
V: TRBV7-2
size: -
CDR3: CASSLESLAGQYF
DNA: TGTGCCAGCAGCTTAGAAAGCCTAGCGGGGCAGTATTTT

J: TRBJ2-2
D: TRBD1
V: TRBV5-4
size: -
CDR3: CASSTDRGQTGELFF
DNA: TGTGCCAGCAGCACGGACAGGGGGCAGACCGGGGAGCTGTTTTTT

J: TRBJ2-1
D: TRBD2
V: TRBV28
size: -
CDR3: CASSPTSGRMREQFF
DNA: TGTGCCAGCAGCCCCACTAGCGGGAGAATGAGAGAGCAGTTCTTC

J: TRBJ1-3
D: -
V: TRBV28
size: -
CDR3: CASSQRTRWDTSGNTIYF
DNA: TGTGCCAGCAGCCAAAGGACCCGATGGGATACCTCTGGAAACACCATATATTTT

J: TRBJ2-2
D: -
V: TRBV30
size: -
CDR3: CAWSYAPGELFF
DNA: TGTGCCTGGAGCTACGCACCCGGGGAGCTGTTTTTT

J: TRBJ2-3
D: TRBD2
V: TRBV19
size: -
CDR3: CASSGGRRDTQYF
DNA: TGTGCCAGTAGTGGCGGGAGGAGAGATACGCAGTATTTT

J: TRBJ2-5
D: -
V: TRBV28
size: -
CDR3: CASSALGTPGETQYF
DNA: TGTGCCAGCAGTGCCCTCGGGACTCCCGGGGAGACCCAGTACTTC

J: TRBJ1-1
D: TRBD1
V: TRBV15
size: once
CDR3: CATSPPRGTGGLSEIEAFF
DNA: TGTGCCACCAGCCCCCCCCGAGGGACAGGGGGCCTCTCAGAGATCGAAGCTTTCTTT

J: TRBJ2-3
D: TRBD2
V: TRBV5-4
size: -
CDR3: CASSLSLGGGYSTDTQYF
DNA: TGTGCCAGCAGCTTGAGTTTGGGCGGGGGGTACAGCACAGATACGCAGTATTTT

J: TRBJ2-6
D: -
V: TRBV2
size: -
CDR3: CASSPSGRGSTGANVLTF
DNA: TGTGCCAGCAGTCCCAGCGGCAGGGGAAGCACTGGGGCCAACGTCCTGACTTTC

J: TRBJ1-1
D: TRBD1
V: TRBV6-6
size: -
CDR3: CASSRHQQGRTEAFF
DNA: TGTGCCAGCAGTCGACATCAACAGGGGCGCACTGAAGCTTTCTTT

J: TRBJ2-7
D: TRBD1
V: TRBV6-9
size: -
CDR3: CASSYGTGGYEQYF
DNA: TGTGCCAGCAGTTATGGGACAGGGGGCTACGAGCAGTACTTC

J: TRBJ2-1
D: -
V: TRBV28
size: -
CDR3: CASSQSRLGLGNEQFF
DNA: TGTGCCAGCAGCCAATCGCGACTAGGTCTCGGCAATGAGCAGTTCTTC